The entry below describes one T cell receptor (beta chain). The antigen is undetermined. The sample originates from a study of CD8 T cells in Susac syndrome. The study's findings and limits: The relatively small number of individuals in the TCR sequencing and HLA analysis was acknowledged by the study.

Random hexamers were used to reverse transcribe the RNA input (about 0.45 to 1 ug). In TCRdb, the immunoSEQ multiplex PCR reads were re-called with MiXCR into one record per CDR3 protein. The sample has about 140,000 distinct CDR3 sequences; approximately 95% are singletons. In blood CD8+ and CD4+ T cells, TCR beta underwent sequencing. Bulk CD8+ and CD4+ cells came from magnetic negative isolation; CD8+ TEMRA by FACS. The CDR3 loop spans 12 amino acids. Trimming removed 2 bases from V and 8 bases from J, with 12 bases in between. Per the germline V gene, CDR1 is GTSNPN and CDR2 is SVGIG (reference sequence).

The source is a human donor with multiple sclerosis. V is TRBV30 and J is TRBJ1-2; a possible D gene is TRBD1 (6 bases). The specimen sequenced was CD4+ T cells from PBMCs. The CDR3 sequence: CAWSSGGSGYTF. The CDR3 DNA is TGTGCCTGGAGTTCTGGGGGCTCCGGCTACACCTTC.